The clone carrying this T cell receptor (beta chain) has a handful of counts. The data originate from a study of shared clonotypes between healthy human individuals. The assay was immunoSEQ multiplex PCR, and TCRdb's table has in-frame clones only and misses some. The sample has 1 million to 1.2 million clones, roughly 80% seen once. The V segment lost 1 base and the J segment 1 base; nucleotides outside the gene matches: 5. Germline values: CDR1 SGHTA, CDR2 FQGNSA. This CDR3 spans 16 amino acids. The TCR comes from a man between 18 and 35 years old in good health. Some clones in this sample may be carry-over from other donors' samples. The genes are TRBV7-2 and TRBJ2-7; TRBD2 agrees at 9 bases. The specimen sequenced was memory CD4+ T cells from PBMCs. Subset specified: CD45RA-negative fraction. CDR3 region: CASSLDAREGSYEQYF. The CDR3 DNA reads TGTGCCAGCAGCTTAGACGCGCGGGAGGGATCCTACGAGCAGTACTTC.